These T cell receptor beta chains were read from a single sample in a study of blood T cell repertoires in COVID-19. Clones were sequenced by immunoSEQ multiplex PCR, and TCRdb holds only the in-frame ones, with some missing. The table lists about 100,000 clones, around four fifths of them singletons, with approximately 30% in the top ten. Material for sequencing was peripheral blood. All receptors derive from a man between 65 and 80 years old with active or convalescent COVID-19. Each CDR3 is given with its conserved first and last residue.

v_gene,j_gene,len,CDR3aa
TRBV3-1/TRBV3-2,TRBJ2-7,12,CASRRQGGEQYF
TRBV6-6,TRBJ1-6,14,CASRPGQGNSPLHF
TRBV7-8,TRBJ2-5,16,CASSLLAGGPKETQYF
TRBV4-3,TRBJ2-2,18,CASSQDPLAVTGLGELFF
TRBV7-8,TRBJ2-7,13,CASSWGQRYEQYF
TRBV2,TRBJ2-7,12,CASSVQFYEQYF
TRBV24-1,TRBJ1-5,14,CATARTGGNQPQHF
TRBV30,TRBJ1-2,15,CAWSADPGGVYGYTF
TRBV18,TRBJ2-7,14,CASSPWQGPYEQYF
TRBV28,TRBJ2-7,15,CASSPPLAGDYEQYF
TRBV7-6,TRBJ1-1,15,CASSPRLDRNTEAFF
TRBV24-1,TRBJ2-2,14,CATSSDRATGELFF
TRBV6-5,TRBJ2-1,14,CASSTGSSYNEQFF
TRBV4-2,TRBJ2-7,17,CASSQDIPTRGSYEQYF
TRBV19,TRBJ2-4,18,CASSLGPGQGLAKNIQYF
TRBV7-9,TRBJ1-5,15,CASSGGGTSGQPQHF
TRBV19,TRBJ2-6,20,CASRGVAEGAPLSGANVLTF
TRBV5-1,TRBJ2-6,16,CASSLSGGVGANVLTF
TRBV7-9,TRBJ2-5,14,CASSAVGPQETQYF
TRBV15,TRBJ2-1,13,CATSSLRINEQFF
TRBV15,TRBJ1-4,16,CATRTFEGTTNEKLFF
TRBV6-5,TRBJ1-2,13,CASRLGGIGVYTF
TRBV4-1,TRBJ2-7,15,CASSQEGIADYEQYF
TRBV4-1,TRBJ2-5,18,CASSQGGTSGRGWETQYF
TRBV9,TRBJ1-2,13,CASSPAGENGYTF
TRBV9,TRBJ2-3,17,CASSVVPTAAFTDTQYF
TRBV2,TRBJ1-2,13,CASTGRGDYGYTF
TRBV19,TRBJ2-1,18,CASSFLLLGLAAYNEQFF
TRBV29-1,TRBJ1-1,12,CSVDSMNTEAFF
TRBV2,TRBJ1-3,17,CASSRQIDRDSGNTIYF
TRBV3-1/TRBV3-2,TRBJ2-5,17,CASSRQGSTSGLGSQYF
TRBV5-4,TRBJ2-7,15,CASSSRGAPSYEQYF
TRBV24-1,TRBJ2-3,14,CATSDTGTTDTQYF
TRBV13,TRBJ2-1,13,CASRTGAYNEQFF
TRBV9,TRBJ2-3,13,CASSEGDTDTQYF
TRBV7-2,TRBJ1-5,15,CASSLAGRPNQPQHF
TRBV19,TRBJ1-2,14,CASRLGGQDYGYTF
TRBV7-2,TRBJ1-2,15,CASSQGQGRNYGYTF
TRBV29-1,TRBJ1-1,13,CSTQTQGFSEAFF
TRBV25-1,TRBJ2-5,12,CASIKQQETQYF
TRBV6-6,TRBJ2-7,14,CASTLGHVSYEQYF